The 8 T cell receptor beta chains below were found in one sample sequenced in a study of blood T cells in healthy people across ages. PCR was performed a second time for about 7 to 12 cycles using a sample-barcoded 5' primer and a J-beta primer mix. One entry per CDR3 protein, called by TCRdb with MiXCR from the 5' RACE reads. The sample yields 1.5 million to 2 million distinct CDR3 sequences, under 30% seen once. Material for sequencing was blood. The receptor set was obtained from a woman in her twenties or thirties in good health.

This clonotype has just a few counts. This sequence joins TRBV20-1 and TRBJ1-1; D ambiguous. Trimming shortened V by 0 bases and J by 6 bases, and 11 bases separated the two germline ends. The CDR3 contains 13 residues. Germline assignment: CDR1 DFQATT and CDR2 SNEGSKA (reference sequence). The CDR3 region has the DNA TGCAGTGCTAGAGATTACCGGGGATCTGAAGCTTTCTTT. It encodes CSARDYRGSEAFF.

The chain recombines TRBV12-5 with TRBJ2-2, with D maybe TRBD2 (5 bases). Germline loops: CDR1 LGHNT, CDR2 FRNRAP. The CDR3 is 15 amino acids. The V end lost 2 bases, the J end lost 2 bases, and 9 bases lay between the germline ends. As DNA, the CDR3 is TGTGCTAGTGGTTTGCACCGGGGAAACACCGGGGAGCTGTTTTTT. The encoded protein is CASGLHRGNTGELFF.

CDR3 protein: CASSLAQRASYEQYF. In DNA form, the CDR3 reads TGTGCCAGCAGCTTAGCCCAGCGGGCTTCCTACGAGCAGTACTTC. The V call is TRBV7-2, the J call TRBJ2-7; a weak D match, TRBD2 (6 bases). V gave up 0 bases and J gave up 1 base, with 10 bases separating them. Germline loops: CDR1 SGHTA, CDR2 FQGNSA. The CDR3 runs to 15 residues.

This clonotype was detected only a few times. This chain joins TRBV20-1 and TRBJ1-4, with D possibly TRBD1 on 6 matching bases. Trimming removed 6 bases at V and 0 bases at J, with 14 bases between. CDR1 and CDR2 from the germline V gene are DFQATT and SNEGSKA (reference sequence). The CDR3 has 15 amino acids. CDR3 sequence: CSAPDRQATNEKLFF. In nucleotides, the CDR3 is TGCAGTGCCCCCGACAGGCAGGCAACTAATGAAAAACTGTTTTTT.

Written as DNA, the CDR3 is TGCGCCAGCAGCGGCGAGGGTGGGAGAAGCACTGAAGCTTTCTTT. Amino acid sequence: CASSGEGGRSTEAFF. This chain joins TRBV5-1 and TRBJ1-1; no clear D. The germline CDR1 and CDR2 sequences are SGHRS and YFSETQ. This CDR3 comprises 15 residues. Between the trimmed V and J ends, which lost 4 bases and 4 bases, there was a span of 17 bases.

CDR3 sequence (DNA): TGTGCCAGCAGCCATGATTGGGTTGGTACGGGACAGGAGCAGTATTTT. Translated: CASSHDWVGTGQEQYF. V usage is TRBV14 and J usage is TRBJ2-3; 8 bases match TRBD1. The length of the CDR3 is 16 residues. Losses at the gene ends were 3 bases for V and 11 bases for J; bases not matched to a gene: 16. Germline V gene data show CDR1 as SGHDN and CDR2 as FVKESK.

The V call is TRBV25-1, the J call TRBJ2-1; no reliable D call. Looked up from germline, CDR1 is MGHDK and CDR2 is SYGVNS. CDR3 size: 14 residues. V lost 3 bases and J 2 bases, leaving 8 bases between the germline ends. The CDR3 is CASSEAGTYNEQFF. CDR3 in DNA: TGTGCCAGCAGTGAGGCTGGGACCTACAATGAGCAGTTCTTC.

This clonotype occurred a few times. The V and J genes are TRBV15 and TRBJ1-3; 7 bases agree with TRBD1. Germline assignment: CDR1 LNHNV and CDR2 YYDKDF (reference sequence). CDR3 length equals 15 residues. V was pared by 1 base and J by 4 bases, with 4 bases of the junction left unmatched. CDR3 nucleotides: TGTGCCACCAGCAGAGTGGGGACAGCCGGAAACACCATATATTTT. This translates into CATSRVGTAGNTIYF.